Following are 24 T cell receptor beta chains from one sample sequenced in a study of T cell responses to AZD1222 COVID-19 vaccine. Here immunoSEQ multiplex PCR was the method, and the copy in TCRdb shows in-frame clones only, minus some. The sample includes some 54,000 clones, roughly 85% seen only once; the top ten take 3% to 4.5%. Sequenced here: peripheral blood, sampled on day 0 of AZD1222 vaccination. These receptors originate from an adult in good health.

This clone was counted a single time. This rearrangement joins TRBV7-8 to TRBJ2-1, with a weak D call TRBD2 (6 bases). CDR3 length: 14 amino acids. Germline V gene lookup returns CDR1 SGHVS and CDR2 FQNEAQ. Trimming stripped 5 bases from V and 9 bases from J, with 17 bases between. CDR3 in amino acids: CASSPNLREAEQFF. In DNA form, the CDR3 reads TGTGCCAGCAGCCCAAACCTCAGGGAGGCTGAGCAGTTCTTC.

CDR3 sequence: CASTEGGANTIYF. CDR3 nucleotide sequence: TGTGCCAGCACAGAAGGCGGAGCAAACACCATATATTTT. The rearrangement links TRBV7-6 to TRBJ1-3, with D uncertain. The CDR3 has 13 residues. V was trimmed by 7 bases and J by 6 bases, leaving 13 bases between them. CDR1 SGHVS and CDR2 FNYEAQ come from the germline V gene.

This chain connects TRBV2 to TRBJ1-2; perhaps TRBD1 as D (5 bases). V was shortened by 6 bases and J by 4 bases, with 9 bases between the two germline ends. The CDR3 sequence is 12 residues long. Germline lookup yields CDR1 SNHLY and CDR2 FYNNEI. The CDR3 region has the DNA TGTGCCAGCAGAGCAGGGACCTATGGCTACACCTTC. Translation: CASRAGTYGYTF.

The CDR3 reads CASSFPDMYYGYTF. DNA for the CDR3: TGTGCCAGCAGTTTCCCGGACATGTACTATGGCTACACCTTC. The gene calls are TRBV6-2 or TRBV6-3 and TRBJ1-2; the D gene is possibly TRBD1 (5 bases). Trimming pared 4 bases from V and 3 bases from J, leaving 12 bases between. This CDR3 has 14 residues. Looked up from germline, CDR1 is MNHEY and CDR2 is SVGEGT.

The sample holds a few counts of this clone. The CDR3 DNA is TGTGCCAGCAGCCCGGAACCTGGAAACACCATATATTTT. Translating it yields CASSPEPGNTIYF. The gene calls are TRBV6-5 and TRBJ1-3; D remains unclear. Germline CDR1 and CDR2: MNHEY and SVGAGI. V was shortened by 6 bases and J by 2 bases, with 8 bases between the two germline ends. The CDR3 covers 13 residues.

The rearrangement uses TRBV6-5 and TRBJ1-1, with D unclear. This CDR3 comprises 13 residues. Per the germline V gene, CDR1 is MNHEY and CDR2 is SVGAGI. The V gene lost 1 base and the J gene lost 1 base, with 4 bases spanning the gap. CDR3: CASSYLGNTEAFF. CDR3 bases: TGTGCCAGCAGTTACTTGGGGAACACTGAAGCTTTCTTT.

The chain joins TRBV5-1 to TRBJ1-1, with unresolved D. CDR1 and CDR2 (germline): SGHRS, YFSETQ. The CDR3 runs to 13 residues. The V end was cut by 2 bases, the J end by 1 base, with 6 bases between. The CDR3 region has the DNA TGCGCCAGCAGCTTAGGAGAGAACACTGAAGCTTTCTTT. It encodes CASSLGENTEAFF.

CDR3 sequence reads: CASSYPGTVSYEQYF. The CDR3 DNA reads TGTGCCAGCAGTTACCCCGGGACAGTATCCTACGAGCAGTACTTC. The chain carries TRBV28 and TRBJ2-7; 7 bases fit TRBD1. V was clipped by 4 bases and J by 1 base; unmatched bases: 7. CDR3 length: 15 residues. Germline values: CDR1 MDHEN, CDR2 SYDVKM.

This sequence joins TRBV19 and TRBJ1-4; D ambiguous. Trimming stripped 6 bases from V and 7 bases from J, with 15 bases between. CDR3 size: 14 residues. Per germline, CDR1 LNHDA and CDR2 SQIVND (reference sequence). CDR3 residues: CASRTPGGREKLFF. Written as DNA, the CDR3 is TGTGCCAGTAGAACACCCGGTGGGCGTGAAAAACTGTTTTTT.

The chain couples TRBV30 to TRBJ2-2; 7 nucleotides match TRBD2. CDR1 and CDR2 from the germline V gene are GTSNPN and SVGIG (reference sequence). The CDR3 length is 16 residues. J gave up 4 bases and V 4 bases, and 12 bases lay outside the gene matches. The DNA for the CDR3 is TGTGCCTGGATGGGGTTAATGGCTAGCGGCACCGGGGAGCTGTTTTTT. Protein sequence: CAWMGLMASGTGELFF.

This rearrangement joins TRBV5-1 to TRBJ2-7, with TRBD2 matching over 7 bases. This CDR3 has 14 residues. CDR1 SGHRS and CDR2 YFSETQ come from the germline V gene. J was trimmed by 4 bases and V by 4 bases; bases with no gene match: 8. The CDR3 here is CASSSGDGPYEQYF. The CDR3 nucleotides read TGCGCCAGCAGCAGCGGGGACGGACCTTACGAGCAGTACTTC.

This clone has only one observation. The CDR3 sequence: CASSLVGTGGLNTEAFF. DNA of the CDR3: TGCGCCAGCAGCTTGGTCGGGACAGGGGGATTGAACACTGAAGCTTTCTTT. The rearrangement joins TRBV5-1 to TRBJ1-1; TRBD1 agrees at 11 bases. J gave up 0 bases and V 0 bases, and 4 bases lay outside the gene matches. The CDR3 spans 17 residues. CDR1 and CDR2 (germline): SGHRS, YFSETQ. The complete variable domain, with remaining parts taken from reference TRBV5-1 and TRBJ1-1, reads KAGVTQTPRYLIKTRGQQVTLSCSPISGHRSVSWYQQTPGQGLQFLFEYFSETQRNKGNFPGRFSGRQFSNSRSEMNVSTLELGDSALYLCASSLVGTGGLNTEAFFGQGTRLTVV.

J is TRBJ1-2 and V is TRBV5-1; unclear D gene. This CDR3 is 14 amino acids long. Germline V gene lookup returns CDR1 SGHRS and CDR2 YFSETQ. Trimming shortened V by 4 bases and J by 4 bases, and 14 bases separated the two germline ends. The CDR3 DNA reads as TGCGCCAGCAGCACCGTAAATTTGGGCTATGGCTACACCTTC. Its protein product is CASSTVNLGYGYTF.

This clone came up a few times. The gene calls are TRBV3-1 (or the pseudogene TRBV3-2) and TRBJ1-2, with no clear D. The germline gives CDR1 LGHDT, CDR2 YNNKEL (reference sequence). V was trimmed by 3 bases and J by 8 bases, leaving 10 bases between them. The CDR3 is 12 residues long. In nucleotides, the CDR3 is TGTGCCAGCAGCCAGGGTTGGAGGGGCTACACCTTC. This gives the protein CASSQGWRGYTF.

A single count supports this clone. The chain recombines TRBV4-2 with TRBJ1-5, with 10 bases lining up with TRBD1. V lost 3 bases, J lost 9 bases, and 11 bases stayed unmatched. Germline CDR1 reads LGHNA; CDR2 reads YNFKEQ. The CDR3 is made up of 16 amino acids. The CDR3 is CASSQPTGGGGGPQHF. The DNA for the CDR3 is TGTGCCAGCAGCCAGCCGACAGGGGGCGGAGGGGGGCCCCAGCATTTT.

The V call is TRBV5-1, the J call TRBJ2-7; D is perhaps TRBD1 (7 bases). The length of the CDR3 is 14 residues. Trimming cost V 3 bases and J 4 bases, with 14 bases left between them. Germline CDR1 and CDR2: SGHRS and YFSETQ. The CDR3 loop is CASSSAPGGYEQYF. The CDR3 nucleotides read TGCGCCAGCAGCTCCGCGCCAGGGGGGTACGAGCAGTACTTC. Supplemented by reference TRBV5-1 and TRBJ2-7, the full variable domain reads KAGVTQTPRYLIKTRGQQVTLSCSPISGHRSVSWYQQTPGQGLQFLFEYFSETQRNKGNFPGRFSGRQFSNSRSEMNVSTLELGDSALYLCASSSAPGGYEQYFGPGTRLTVT.

The chain links TRBV5-1 to TRBJ1-1; 8 bases agree with TRBD1. The CDR3 has 14 amino acids. Germline V CDR1 and CDR2: SGHRS, YFSETQ. After removal of 5 bases from V and 7 bases from J, the junction contained 10 bases not matched to a gene. This chain's CDR3 is CASSYAGGVGEAFF. As DNA, the CDR3 is TGCGCCAGCAGTTACGCAGGGGGCGTCGGTGAAGCTTTCTTT. The variable domain in full, completed from reference TRBV5-1 and TRBJ1-1, reads KAGVTQTPRYLIKTRGQQVTLSCSPISGHRSVSWYQQTPGQGLQFLFEYFSETQRNKGNFPGRFSGRQFSNSRSEMNVSTLELGDSALYLCASSYAGGVGEAFFGQGTRLTVV.

CDR3 nucleotide sequence: TGTGCCAGCAGTTACTGGACAGGTGAAAAACTGTTTTTT. It translates to CASSYWTGEKLFF. This rearrangement joins TRBV6-5 to TRBJ1-4, with 7 bases lining up with TRBD1. The CDR3 extends over 13 amino acids. V lost 1 base and J lost 7; bases outside the gene matches: 0. CDR1 and CDR2 from the germline V gene are MNHEY and SVGAGI.

This sequence joins TRBV5-1 and TRBJ2-7; perhaps TRBD2 as D (6 bases). Germline loops: CDR1 SGHRS, CDR2 YFSETQ. Trimming stripped 3 bases from V and 6 bases from J, with 19 bases between. The CDR3 runs 15 residues. The CDR3 DNA is TGCGCCAGCAGCTCCGCGGGACTCAATTTTATCGAGCAGTACTTC. Protein sequence: CASSSAGLNFIEQYF. Combining the CDR3 with reference TRBV5-1 and TRBJ2-7 gives the whole variable domain KAGVTQTPRYLIKTRGQQVTLSCSPISGHRSVSWYQQTPGQGLQFLFEYFSETQRNKGNFPGRFSGRQFSNSRSEMNVSTLELGDSALYLCASSSAGLNFIEQYFGPGTRLTVT.

V and J are TRBV5-1 and TRBJ2-5; D not resolved. The ends were cut back, 3 bases at V and 1 base at J, with 7 bases in the middle. CDR3 size: 13 residues. Germline V gene sequence: CDR1 SGHRS, CDR2 YFSETQ. DNA for the CDR3: TGCGCCAGCAGCTCCCAACTCCAAGAGACCCAGTACTTC. It codes for CASSSQLQETQYF. Full variable domain (remainder filled in from reference TRBV5-1 and TRBJ2-5): KAGVTQTPRYLIKTRGQQVTLSCSPISGHRSVSWYQQTPGQGLQFLFEYFSETQRNKGNFPGRFSGRQFSNSRSEMNVSTLELGDSALYLCASSSQLQETQYFGPGTRLLVL.

The chain recombines TRBV5-6 with TRBJ2-7; D gene uncertain. The V gene lost 4 bases and the J gene lost 5 bases, with 13 bases spanning the gap. The CDR3 runs 13 residues. The germline V gene encodes CDR1 SGHDT and CDR2 YYEEEE. In nucleotides, the CDR3 is TGTGCCAGCAGCCTAGGGCCCCCCAACGAGCAGTACTTC. Encoded protein: CASSLGPPNEQYF.

This clone was seen just once. The chain uses TRBV5-4 and TRBJ2-5; maybe TRBD2 (5 bases). Trimming pared 3 bases from V and 2 bases from J, leaving 11 bases between. CDR1 is SGHNT, CDR2 YYREEE, per germline (reference sequence). The CDR3 contains 14 residues. CDR3 DNA sequence: TGTGCCAGCAGCTCCCCTCGCGGGCAAGAGACCCAGTACTTC. Amino acids: CASSSPRGQETQYF.

The CDR3 sequence is CASSLGTGMDEQYF. For the CDR3, the DNA is TGTGCCAGCAGTTTAGGGACAGGGATGGACGAGCAGTACTTC. V gene TRBV27 combines with J gene TRBJ2-7, with 9 bases identical to TRBD1. This CDR3 spans 14 amino acids. Per germline, CDR1 MNHEY and CDR2 SMNVEV (reference sequence). The J segment lost 5 bases and the V segment lost 2 bases, leaving 4 bases of the junction unmatched.

CDR3 sequence reads: CASSIRGSDTEAFF. The DNA for the CDR3 is TGTGCCAGCAGTATCAGGGGTTCGGACACTGAAGCTTTCTTT. The chain carries TRBV6-5 and TRBJ1-1, with D possibly being TRBD1 (6 bases). Germline lookup yields CDR1 MNHEY and CDR2 SVGAGI. The V gene lost 5 bases and the J gene lost 3 bases, with 13 bases spanning the gap. CDR3 length equals 14 residues.